The source of this T cell receptor beta chain is a study of T cell repertoires in cytomegalovirus infection. Study in general: Both CMV infection and a matching HLA type were indicated by public TCR beta signatures.

Via MiXCR, TCRdb re-called the reads, giving one row per CDR3 protein. Here the sample spans hundreds of thousands of distinct CDR3 sequences, around 10% being singletons. This clonotype was seen ten or more times. From germline, CDR1 is MNHNS and CDR2 SASEGT. The CDR3 has 18 amino acids. Between the trimmed V and J ends, which lost 8 bases and 0 bases, there was a span of 20 bases. This clonotype was sampled from a human donor in good health (CMV status not recorded). Some clones in this sample may be carry-over from other donors' samples. Sequencing used PBMCs. The chain is built from TRBV6-1 and TRBJ2-6; possible D gene TRBD1, 5 bases. The CDR3 reads CASERFAGKSSGANVLTF. For the CDR3, the DNA is TGTGCCAGCGAAAGATTCGCAGGGAAAAGCTCTGGGGCCAACGTCCTGACTTTC.